This T cell receptor beta chain was obtained from a study of blood T cell repertoires in COVID-19. At the level of the study: There were acute and convalescent COVID-19 samples, and they came from the United States, Italy and Spain.

Original processing methods: Amplification of reference gene primers was used by the study to estimate nucleated cell counts. Some clones are missing from TCRdb's copy, which holds only in-frame ones; the method was immunoSEQ multiplex PCR. V, J and clone size reflect that table, while D and trimming were determined from the DNA. Among about 210,000 clones listed, approximately 85% were seen once. During active infection, Seattle patients enrolled and were then monitored through disease. This receptor was taken from a woman in her 70s with COVID-19, enrolled during active disease. Material for sequencing was peripheral blood.

The CDR3 DNA is TGTGCCAGCAGTGTACAGGGGGCAGTGAGCAATCAGCCCCAGCATTTT. Its translation is CASSVQGAVSNQPQHF. The chain carries TRBV27 and TRBJ1-5; 9 bases align to TRBD1. After removal of 5 bases from V and 1 base from J, the junction contained 6 bases not matched to a gene. Looked up from germline, CDR1 is MNHEY and CDR2 is SMNVEV (reference sequence). This CDR3 spans 16 amino acids.